This TCR beta chain is drawn from a study of T-cell memory formation after mild COVID-19 (dated by TCRdb to the early 2020s). About the study as a whole: Most TCR sequence clusters were specific to one of the two donors. In a couple of donors, T-cell clones that expanded and contracted after mild COVID-19 were followed by sequencing TCRalpha and TCRbeta repertoires longitudinally. The cohort was made up of two young adult volunteers, one female and one male, who were previously healthy. Beyond this particular receptor, the publication reports: The study covered only a couple of mild cases, and larger cohorts including severe cases with pre-infection samples were considered necessary. The second-wave clones that peaked on day 37 were not confirmed to be SARS-CoV-2 specific. Some responding clones were detected in pre-infection memory, which suggested that pre-existing cross-reactive memory T cells had joined the SARS-CoV-2 response. Contracting CD4+ clones were found mainly in CM and EM memory subsets, while CD8+ clones were enriched in EMRA. Clones that contracted from day 15 to 85 showed balanced CD4/CD8 phenotypes, whereas a second wave of clones that expanded from day 15 to 37 leaned towards CD4+.

Points on this clonotype: This receptor's antigen is unknown. One base away there is no much larger clone; base qualities are not given.

PBMCs were isolated by Ficoll-Paque density gradient centrifugation. Trimmed from V: 2 bases; trimmed from J: 4 bases; junction bases lacking a gene match: 7. The CDR3 sequence holds 15 residues, the cysteine and phenylalanine included. Only the CDR3 portion is preserved as DNA: 45 bases, with reading frame beginning at the first base. CDR1 and CDR2, looked up from the germline V gene, are SGHTA and FQGNSA. Sequenced using an Illumina NovaSeq 6000. TCRalpha and TCRbeta cDNA libraries were constructed by 5'RACE with constant-segment primers, with sample barcodes and unique molecular identifiers being introduced. Trizol reagent was used to extract RNA from every sample. Amplification of the libraries took two PCR steps, and the second step added a second sample barcode plus Illumina TruSeq adapters. Sequencing of the libraries was done on an Illumina NovaSeq, producing 2 x 150 bp paired-end reads. Per the authors' processing: Reads were demultiplexed and collapsed into UMI-guided consensus sequences with migec v1.2.7. Using mixcr v2.1.11, UMI consensuses were aligned to TRA and TRB V and J templates and then assembled into clonotypes. A clonotype was counted as expanded or contracted only if both edgeR and NoisET called the change significant, with noise models trained on biological replicates. edgeR calls used a false discovery rate-adjusted p below 0.01 and a log2 fold-change threshold of 1. As an exploratory analysis of dynamics, max-normalized trajectories of the 1000 most abundant clonotypes were examined by PCA with hierarchical clustering. Separately sequenced CD4+ and CD8+ repertoires were used to assign the CD4 or CD8 phenotype of responding clones. The raw public data were reprocessed by TCRdb itself: fastp quality trimming at Q25, MiXCR clonotype calling, in-frame beta chains only. CDR3 protein duplicates are merged, each entry listing the most common genes and DNA. The V and J calls here are based on TCRdb, not the publication. The sample contains just under 550,000 distinct CDR3 sequences, around 20% of them found a single time. The ten largest make up approximately 12% of the sample.

The clonotype originates from an adult woman who had mild COVID-19 (a few samples of this study predate the infection). The sample titles of this study are shuffled in the database, so cell type and time point are left out; the donor was told from shared clones. The receptor chain draws on TRBV7-2 and TRBJ1-2, with 7 middle bases fitting TRBD1. Sequenced material: PBMCs or a T cell subset sorted from them (not recorded which). CDR3 protein: CASSLYWDSSYGYTF. The nucleotides are TGTGCCAGCAGCTTATATTGGGACAGTAGCTATGGCTACACCTTC.